A selection of T cell receptor beta chains follows, all from one sample in a study of cytomegalovirus exposure and HLA in healthy donors. Clones were sequenced by immunoSEQ multiplex PCR, and TCRdb holds only the in-frame ones, with some missing. The profile shows over 150,000 clones, roughly 77% of them singletons. Material for sequencing was PBMCs. Receptors were obtained from a woman aged 50 to 60 in good health and CMV-seropositive. The CDR3 runs from the conserved cysteine through the conserved F or W. A D gene is named only where the DNA matches it firmly. Size values are once, few and many counts, or a class for expanded clones, and some rows have none.

CDR3nt	CDR3aa	d_gene	abundance	v_gene	j_gene
TGTGCCAGCAGCTTGCGGAATAGGACAGGGCGCATCAATCAGCCCCAGCATTTT	CASSLRNRTGRINQPQHF	TRBD1	NA	TRBV7-8	TRBJ1-5
TGTGCCAGCAGCGTATGGGGGGAACAAGAGACCCAGTACTTC	CASSVWGEQETQYF	NA	NA	TRBV6-5	TRBJ2-5
TGTGCCAGCAGCTTAAACCCGCCCCCGGGAGGGTCAGATACGCAGTATTTT	CASSLNPPPGGSDTQYF	TRBD2	NA	TRBV7-3	TRBJ2-3
TGTGCCAGCTCACAAGCCGGGAATAAGCCGCCCCAGCATTTT	CASSQAGNKPPQHF	NA	once	TRBV18	TRBJ1-5
TGTGCCAGCAGCGCAGAGGTGGGGCTCTACGAGCAGTACTTC	CASSAEVGLYEQYF	NA	NA	TRBV9	TRBJ2-7
TGTGCCAGCAAGCCGTCGGGGGTGGGGACCCAGTACTTC	CASKPSGVGTQYF	NA	few	TRBV6-5	TRBJ2-5
TGTGCCAGCAGTTCCAGGGGTGAGAAGACTGAAGCTTTCTTT	CASSSRGEKTEAFF	NA	once	TRBV28	TRBJ1-1
TGTGCCAGCAGTCCCCGGGACAGGGGTTACAATGAGCAGTTCTTC	CASSPRDRGYNEQFF	TRBD1	few	TRBV5-4	TRBJ2-1
TGTGCCAGTAGTATAGCTGGGGCGTACACTGAAGCTTTCTTT	CASSIAGAYTEAFF	NA	once	TRBV19	TRBJ1-1
TGCAGCGTTGTGGCGGGGGGCTCCCCCCTCTATGGCTACACCTTC	CSVVAGGSPLYGYTF	NA	NA	TRBV29-1	TRBJ1-2
TGTGCCAGCCAAGTTGGCCCCAATGAAAAACTGTTTTTT	CASQVGPNEKLFF	NA	NA	TRBV19	TRBJ1-4
TGTGCCAGTAGTATAGATCAGGTGTACAATGAGCAGTTCTTC	CASSIDQVYNEQFF	NA	NA	TRBV19	TRBJ2-1
TGTGCCAGCAGCCCCTCCGGGAGCCCAAACTATGGCTACACCTTC	CASSPSGSPNYGYTF	NA	once	TRBV9	TRBJ1-2
TGTGCCAGCAGAAAAAACCAGGGACTAGTCGGTCAGCCCCAGCATTTT	CASRKNQGLVGQPQHF	NA	NA	TRBV2	TRBJ1-5
TGTGCCAGCAGCTTGGGGGTCGGGGTCCTCTCCTACGAGCAGTACTTC	CASSLGVGVLSYEQYF	NA	NA	TRBV5-5	TRBJ2-7
TGTGCCAGCTCACCGCAACAGGGGGCTCGGACTGAAGCTTTCTTT	CASSPQQGARTEAFF	TRBD1	NA	TRBV18	TRBJ1-1
TGTGCCATCAGCGGACAGCCGAATCAGCCCCAGCATTTT	CAISGQPNQPQHF	NA	NA	TRBV10-3	TRBJ1-5
TGTGCCAGCACTGGACAGGGGGTTTCAATCACTGAAGCTTTCTTT	CASTGQGVSITEAFF	TRBD1	NA	TRBV6-1	TRBJ1-1
TGTGCCAGCAGCCCGTATAGCGGGAGTGGGACCTACAATGAGCAGTTCTTC	CASSPYSGSGTYNEQFF	TRBD2	NA	TRBV4-2	TRBJ2-1
TGTTCCAGCAGCTCATCGTTCCGGGACAGGGGGGGGACTGAAGCTTTCTTT	CSSSSSFRDRGGTEAFF	TRBD1	NA	TRBV7-9	TRBJ1-1
TGTGCCAGCAAATCTCTAGGGGGCACTGAAGCTTTCTTT	CASKSLGGTEAFF	NA	NA	TRBV14	TRBJ1-1
TGTGCCAGCAGTTTATACGAGACAGATACGCAGTATTTT	CASSLYETDTQYF	NA	NA	TRBV27	TRBJ2-3
TGCGCCAGCAGCCAAGTTGCGTGGGGAGATCAGCCCCAGCATTTT	CASSQVAWGDQPQHF	NA	NA	TRBV4-3	TRBJ1-5
TGTGCCAGCACATTGGCAGGGCTCTCCTACGAGCAGTACTTC	CASTLAGLSYEQYF	NA	NA	TRBV28	TRBJ2-7
TGTGCCAGCAGCCAAGGGACACAGGAAGCTTTCTTT	CASSQGTQEAFF	NA	NA	TRBV7-3	TRBJ1-1
TGTGCCAGCAGTGAGGGAGGCAGCAATCAGCCCCAGCATTTT	CASSEGGSNQPQHF	NA	NA	TRBV28	TRBJ1-5
TGCGCCAGCAGCTCCCAGACAGGCCTCCAAGAGACCCAGTACTTC	CASSSQTGLQETQYF	NA	NA	TRBV5-1	TRBJ2-5